This TCR beta chain was recorded in a study of blood T cells in healthy people across ages. The sample holds many counts of this clonotype. Combining a sample-barcoded 5' primer with a J-beta primer mix, a second PCR ran for about 7 to 12 cycles. Each sample provided no less than 2.5 million CDR3-containing paired-end reads. MiXCR was run by TCRdb on the 5' RACE reads, yielding one entry per CDR3 protein. Of some 790,000 distinct CDR3 sequences listed, 25% to 35% are singletons. There are 13 residues in the CDR3. Germline CDR1 is SGHRS and CDR2 is YFSETQ. Trimming removed 4 bases from V and 5 bases from J; junction bases left unmatched: 5.

Specimen: blood. This sequence was found in a woman of 80 years or more in good health. This chain uses TRBV5-1 with TRBJ2-5; 7 bases fit TRBD2. CDR3 in amino acids: CASSVAGLETQYF. Written as DNA, the CDR3 is TGCGCCAGCAGCGTAGCGGGTTTGGAGACCCAGTACTTC.